The entry that follows covers one TCR beta chain sequence. Its antigen is still unknown. The record has no base qualities; no much larger clone is one base away. The data derive from a study of blood T cell repertoires in COVID-19 (dated by TCRdb to 2020 to 2021). Regarding the study in general: Samples covering the acute and convalescent phases of COVID-19 were provided by collaborators in the United States, Italy and Spain. Deeply sampled blood TCRbeta repertoires from subjects exposed to, actively infected with, or recovered from COVID-19 were included in the dataset. The material from the prospective study consisted of cDNA or gDNA derived from T cells, B-cell-depleted T cells, or PBMCs. The repertoires were released in a freely available public database meant as a resource for research on the immune response to SARS-CoV-2. Where HLA class I and class II types were available, the types were taken from metadata supplied by the sample provider, not from assay-based typing. A de-identified subject ID, COVID-19 status, age in years and sex were almost always included in the sample metadata. The samples were drawn from the first 160 participants of the ongoing ImmuneRACE study and from 1,254 subjects provided by 6 global collaborators.

TCRbeta CDR3 regions were amplified from genomic DNA by means of the immunoSEQ Assay, a bias-controlled multiplex PCR. In the original analysis: Nucleated cell counts per sample were estimated from amplification of reference gene primers within the assay. To quantify the absolute abundance of each unique TCRbeta CDR3 rearrangement, sequence reads were collapsed and filtered. For each sample, productive Simpson clonality was calculated as the square root of Simpson's diversity index across productive rearrangements. The clones in this table, taken by TCRdb from immuneACCESS, are in-frame only. Not every clone is retained; where verified, under half of the shortfall comes from an unresolved V gene, and the cause of the rest is unknown. D and trimming were read from the DNA, whereas the V and J calls and clone size are those reported in that table. The sample includes roughly 200,000 clones, with more than 75% observed a single time. Over 5% of the sample lies in the top ten.

One collaborating source in Seattle enrolled patients while the patients were actively infected and followed the patients over time throughout the course of disease. Whole blood was collected in K2EDTA tubes by collaborating institutions according to the institutions' own protocols. For TCRbeta analysis, collaborators shipped samples in one of three forms: frozen whole blood, isolated PBMCs, or DNA extracted from either of those sample types. Here is what the overall study found, with its caveats: Clinical and demographic metadata were provided uncurated, with the amount varying by source and participant.

Taken from cysteine to phenylalanine, the CDR3 has 17 residues. Left in the record is the CDR3 DNA by itself, 51 bases read in frame from the first base. V ends up 1 base short and J 2 bases short, with an unmatched junction base count of 8. The CDR1 and CDR2 encoded by the germline V gene are MGHRA and YSYEKL. This chain is built from TRBV4-1 and TRBJ2-3, with 8 bases matching TRBD2. The sequencing sample was made of peripheral blood. The TCR comes from a woman in her 40s with COVID-19, enrolled during active disease. The CDR3 is CASSQAPLGGVTDTQYF. The bases are TGCGCCAGCAGCCAAGCCCCCCTCGGGGGGGTCACAGATACGCAGTATTTT.